The 15 T cell receptor beta chains presented below share a single source sample, sequenced in a study of T cell responses to AZD1222 COVID-19 vaccine. Generated by immunoSEQ multiplex PCR, the TCRdb table keeps only in-frame clones and is missing some. The sample contains about 67,000 clones, approximately 81% of which appear only once. Sequenced material: peripheral blood, taken on day 0 of AZD1222 vaccination. These receptor sequences come from an adult in good health.

V is TRBV29-1 and J is TRBJ2-7, with D possibly matching TRBD2 (7 bases). CDR1 SQVTM and CDR2 ANQGSEA come from the germline V gene. The CDR3 runs 12 residues. V lost 7 bases and J 2 bases, leaving 12 bases between the germline ends. CDR3 amino acids: CSARGGPYEQYF. The CDR3 coding sequence is TGCAGCGCGAGGGGGGGCCCCTACGAGCAGTACTTC.

The DNA of the CDR3 is TGCGCCAGCAGCTGGACTAGCGGGGCGAACAATGAGCAGTTCTTC. Its translation is CASSWTSGANNEQFF. The J gene is TRBJ2-1, the V gene TRBV5-1, with 12 bases that match TRBD2. The CDR3 is 15 residues long. Germline CDR1 SGHRS, CDR2 YFSETQ. Germline trimming cut 3 bases from V and 5 bases from J; bases unmatched to any gene: 3.

The chain couples TRBV28 to TRBJ2-3; D gene uncertain. Per the germline V gene, CDR1 is MDHEN and CDR2 is SYDVKM. The CDR3 totals 12 residues. V was trimmed by 8 bases and J by 2 bases, leaving 8 bases between them. The CDR3 region has the DNA TGTGCCAGCGGGGTATCCACAGATACGCAGTATTTT. Translated: CASGVSTDTQYF. The variable domain in full, with the rest retrieved from reference TRBV28 and TRBJ2-3, is DVKVTQSSRYLVKRTGEKVFLECVQDMDHENMFWYRQDPGLGLRLIYFSYDVKMKEKGDIPEGYSVSREKKERFSLILESASTNQTSMYLCASGVSTDTQYFGPGTRLTVL.

The V gene is TRBV3-1 (or the pseudogene TRBV3-2), the J gene TRBJ2-1; 8 nucleotides line up with TRBD1. V gave up 6 bases and J gave up 10 bases; unmatched junction bases: 8. Per germline, CDR1 LGHDT and CDR2 YNNKEL (reference sequence). This CDR3 spans 13 amino acids. The CDR3 is CASSRDRQGEQFF. DNA for the CDR3: TGTGCCAGCAGTCGCGACCGACAGGGGGAGCAGTTCTTC.

V gene TRBV30 combines with J gene TRBJ2-1; 9 bases are a match to TRBD2. The ends lost 4 bases at V and 4 bases at J; junction bases unmatched: 5. The germline gives CDR1 GTSNPN, CDR2 SVGIG (reference sequence). The CDR3 is 14 amino acids. The CDR3 sequence: CAWISLAGYNEQFF. The CDR3 DNA reads as TGTGCCTGGATTAGTCTAGCGGGATACAATGAGCAGTTCTTC.

This clone was detected only once. V usage is TRBV28 and J usage is TRBJ2-5; the D gene could be TRBD1 or TRBD2 (6 bases each). The germline V and J ends were trimmed by 3 bases and 5 bases, with 13 bases remaining between them. Germline loops: CDR1 MDHEN, CDR2 SYDVKM. This CDR3 spans 14 amino acids. The CDR3 coding sequence is TGTGCCAGCAGTTTTTCCGGGGGCGCGGAGACCCAGTACTTC. It codes for CASSFSGGAETQYF.

The rearrangement joins TRBV5-4 to TRBJ2-1, with D perhaps matching TRBD2 (7 bases). The germline V gene has CDR1 SGHNT and CDR2 YYREEE (reference sequence). With 6 bases removed from V and 2 bases from J, the gap between germline ends came to 18 bases. CDR3 length: 16 residues. Written as DNA, the CDR3 is TGTGCCAGCATGGGTCCACCGCGGGGGCCCTACAATGAGCAGTTCTTC. It codes for CASMGPPRGPYNEQFF.

The chain has TRBV18 and TRBJ1-1; D is unresolved. The germline V gene has CDR1 KGHSH and CDR2 LQKENI. This CDR3 contains 13 residues. V lost 4 bases to trimming and J lost 2 bases, with 8 bases between them. The CDR3 DNA reads as TGTGCCAGCTCACGAGACGGAAACACTGAAGCTTTCTTT. This sequence encodes CASSRDGNTEAFF.

The rearrangement links TRBV24-1 to TRBJ1-4, with 8 bases fitting TRBD1. The CDR3 extends over 14 amino acids. V shed 3 bases, J shed 10 bases, and the junction held 6 bases outside the gene matches. In germline, CDR1 is KGHDR, CDR2 SFDVKD. The CDR3 region is CATSDAYRGAKLFF. CDR3 sequence (DNA): TGTGCCACCAGTGATGCCTACAGGGGGGCAAAACTGTTTTTT.

The chain carries TRBV9 and TRBJ1-4; D ambiguous. The germline V gene encodes CDR1 SGDLS and CDR2 YYNGEE. Between the trimmed V and J ends, which lost 4 bases and 2 bases, there was a span of 12 bases. This CDR3 is 15 amino acids long. CDR3 sequence: CASSPHPGTNEKLFF. The CDR3 bases are TGTGCCAGCAGCCCCCACCCGGGGACTAATGAAAAACTGTTTTTT.

This sequence joins TRBV7-2 and TRBJ2-3, with TRBD2 matching 10 bases. From germline, CDR1 is SGHTA and CDR2 FQGNSA. The CDR3 runs to 17 residues. The trim removed 2 bases at V and 2 bases at J, leaving 7 bases unmatched. CDR3 coding DNA: TGTGCCAGCAGCTTATGGCTAGCGGGGGAAATCACAGATACGCAGTATTTT. This translates into CASSLWLAGEITDTQYF.

The chain combines TRBV28 with TRBJ1-5; no clear D gene. This CDR3 region has 14 residues. The V end lost 6 bases, the J end lost 2 bases, and 11 bases lay between the germline ends. Looked up from germline, CDR1 is MDHEN and CDR2 is SYDVKM. The CDR3 protein is CASSPALGNQPQHF. The CDR3 bases are TGTGCCAGCAGCCCAGCCTTGGGCAATCAGCCCCAGCATTTT.

The chain employs TRBV7-2 and TRBJ1-5, with 8 bases that match TRBD1. With V trimmed by 4 bases and J by 6 bases, 5 bases remained unmatched. This CDR3 contains 14 residues. Germline V gives CDR1 SGHTA, CDR2 FQGNSA. This CDR3 is CASSSRTGIQPQHF. As DNA, the CDR3 is TGTGCCAGCAGCTCAAGGACAGGGATTCAGCCCCAGCATTTT.

V and J are TRBV28 and TRBJ1-5; 7 bases map to TRBD1. Trimming removed 6 bases from V and 0 bases from J; junction bases left unmatched: 5. Germline lookup yields CDR1 MDHEN and CDR2 SYDVKM. The CDR3 totals 15 residues. CDR3 sequence: CASSSGGYSNQPQHF. The CDR3 DNA sequence: TGTGCCAGCAGCTCAGGGGGTTATAGCAATCAGCCCCAGCATTTT.

The chain combines TRBV6-5 with TRBJ1-6, with 7 bases aligning to TRBD1. Trimming cost V 4 bases and J 7 bases; bases outside gene matches: 10. Germline CDR1 and CDR2: MNHEY and SVGAGI. The CDR3 contains 16 residues. The CDR3 region has the DNA TGTGCCAGCAGTTTTTCAGGGGGTGGCGGAAATTCACCCCTCCACTTT. It codes for CASSFSGGGGNSPLHF.